Listed here are 24 T cell receptor beta chains from one sample, sequenced in a study of blood T cell repertoires in COVID-19. This table comes from immunoSEQ multiplex PCR, and its TCRdb copy is limited to in-frame clones, with some not included. The table includes 300,000 to 400,000 clones, 80% to 90% detected once. Material: peripheral blood. Every receptor here comes from a young man with COVID-19, enrolled during active disease.

The rearrangement uses TRBV13 and TRBJ2-4, with 10 positions matching TRBD2. CDR3 size: 19 residues. Germline V gene lookup returns CDR1 PRHDT and CDR2 FYEKMQ (reference sequence). V was pared by 2 bases and J by 0 bases, with 10 bases of the junction left unmatched. CDR3 protein: CASSLYNSGRSLAKNIQYF. In nucleotides, the CDR3 is TGTGCCAGCAGCTTATACAATAGCGGGAGGAGTTTAGCCAAAAACATTCAGTACTTC.

The V gene is TRBV4-1, the J gene TRBJ1-2; TRBD1 might be the D (5 bases). The CDR3 loop spans 16 amino acids. V lost 3 bases and J lost 1, with 15 bases in between. Germline V gene lookup returns CDR1 MGHRA and CDR2 YSYEKL. The CDR3 bases are TGCGCCAGCAGCCAGGTCCCCGGAGGGGATAACTATGGCTACACCTTC. Its translation is CASSQVPGGDNYGYTF.

In the case of this clone: Other DNA variants within this sample encode the same CDR3. The chain is built from TRBV18 and TRBJ1-1; D gene uncertain. The CDR3 loop spans 13 amino acids. Trimming pared 2 bases from V and 1 base from J, leaving 5 bases between. CDR1 KGHSH and CDR2 LQKENI come from the germline V gene. As DNA, the CDR3 is TGTGCCAGCTCACCAGCGGGGAACACTGAAGCTTTCTTT. Amino acid sequence: CASSPAGNTEAFF.

V and J are TRBV6-6 and TRBJ2-1; D gene ambiguous. The CDR3 spans 12 residues. Trimming took 6 bases from V and 8 from J, leaving 11 bases between them. CDR1 is MNHNY and CDR2 is SVGAGI in the germline V gene (reference sequence). The CDR3 region is CASRAQAHEQFF. The CDR3 DNA follows: TGTGCCAGCAGGGCGCAGGCCCATGAGCAGTTCTTC.

The chain recombines TRBV7-2 with TRBJ2-5; D ambiguous. The CDR3 is 15 amino acids. Trimming stripped 1 base from V and 2 bases from J, with 11 bases between. The germline gives CDR1 SGHTA, CDR2 FQGNSA. CDR3 in amino acids: CASSLDSGVQETQYF. CDR3 in DNA: TGTGCCAGCAGCTTAGACTCCGGTGTACAAGAGACCCAGTACTTC.

The V call is TRBV2, the J call TRBJ1-1, with a weak D call TRBD1 (5 bases). CDR3 size: 12 residues. Deletions cut 7 bases from V and 5 bases from J, with 11 bases between. Germline CDR1 is SNHLY and CDR2 is FYNNEI. The CDR3 sequence is CASKGVLTEAFF. CDR3 coding DNA: TGTGCCAGCAAAGGGGTTTTGACTGAAGCTTTCTTT. The full variable domain, rest sourced from reference TRBV2 and TRBJ1-1, is EPEVTQTPSHQVTQMGQEVILRCVPISNHLYFYWYRQILGQKVEFLVSFYNNEISEKSEIFDDQFSVERPDGSNFTLKIRSTKLEDSAMYFCASKGVLTEAFFGQGTRLTVV.

The chain couples TRBV10-3 to TRBJ2-7, with TRBD1 matching 9 bases. This CDR3 comprises 14 residues. V was pared by 3 bases and J by 3 bases, with 3 bases of the junction left unmatched. Per the germline V gene, CDR1 is ENHRY and CDR2 is SYGVKD. CDR3 sequence: CAISDGTGFYEQYF. CDR3 sequence (DNA): TGTGCCATCAGTGATGGGACAGGGTTCTACGAGCAGTACTTC.

V gene TRBV30 combines with J gene TRBJ2-5; tentatively, D is TRBD1 (6 bases). The CDR3 totals 13 residues. Trimming pared 4 bases from V and 3 bases from J, leaving 12 bases between. The germline V gene encodes CDR1 GTSNPN and CDR2 SVGIG (reference sequence). CDR3 loop: CAWKGQGKETQYF. The CDR3 bases are TGTGCCTGGAAGGGGCAGGGGAAAGAGACCCAGTACTTC.

This chain links TRBV7-3 with TRBJ2-1, with D unresolved. From germline, CDR1 is SGHTA and CDR2 FQGTGA. The CDR3 loop spans 15 amino acids. The V and J ends lost 2 bases and 0 bases respectively, with 8 bases between them. The CDR3 protein is CASSLQFSSYNEQFF. The CDR3 DNA reads as TGTGCCAGCAGCTTACAGTTCAGCTCCTACAATGAGCAGTTCTTC.

The genes are TRBV24-1 and TRBJ2-1, with TRBD2 matching over 13 bases. This CDR3 has 16 residues. J lost 9 bases, V lost 3 bases, and 7 bases had no gene match. Germline values: CDR1 KGHDR, CDR2 SFDVKD. CDR3 bases: TGTGCCACCAGTGATCCCACTAGCGGGGGGGCTAGTGAGCAGTTCTTC. The encoded protein is CATSDPTSGGASEQFF.

This clone was detected a few times. This sequence joins TRBV27 and TRBJ2-6; D gene unclear. CDR3 length: 15 residues. Between the trimmed V and J ends, which lost 6 bases and 1 base, there was a span of 10 bases. Germline V lookup: CDR1 MNHEY, CDR2 SMNVEV (reference sequence). DNA of the CDR3: TGTGCCAGCAGCGCACTAAGGTCTGGGGCCAACGTCCTGACTTTC. It translates to CASSALRSGANVLTF.

The chain has TRBV18 and TRBJ1-1, with D uncertain. The CDR3 totals 15 residues. Trimming cost V 6 bases and J 1 base, with 15 bases left between them. CDR1 and CDR2 from the germline V gene are KGHSH and LQKENI. CDR3 bases: TGTGCCAGCTCGCCGCAGCCTCAGGCGAACACTGAAGCTTTCTTT. Its protein product is CASSPQPQANTEAFF.

The genes are TRBV6-5 and TRBJ1-1, with D unclear. Germline V gene data show CDR1 as MNHEY and CDR2 as SVGAGI. The ends were cut back, 5 bases at V and 4 bases at J, with 11 bases in the middle. The CDR3 loop spans 13 amino acids. The CDR3 nucleotides read TGTGCCAGCAGTCAACAGAAAACCACTGAAGCTTTCTTT. It translates to CASSQQKTTEAFF.

V and J are TRBV7-2 and TRBJ2-2, with a possible D match to TRBD1 (5 bases). The CDR3 totals 17 residues. Germline V gene lookup returns CDR1 SGHTA and CDR2 FQGNSA. Trimming left V 5 bases short and J 5 bases short, with 21 bases between. The CDR3 here is CASSPRQPLPPTGELFF. The CDR3 DNA reads as TGTGCCAGCAGCCCGAGACAGCCACTACCTCCAACCGGGGAGCTGTTTTTT. The full variable domain, completed using reference TRBV7-2 and TRBJ2-2, is GAGVSQSPSNKVTEKGKDVELRCDPISGHTALYWYRQSLGQGLEFLIYFQGNSAPDKSGLPSDRFSAERTGGSVSTLTIQRTQQEDSAVYLCASSPRQPLPPTGELFFGEGSRLTVL.

This clone was observed a single time. The CDR3 DNA follows: TGTGCCAGCAGCTTGGGAGTCGCCAGGACAGGCAATGAGCAGTTCTTC. It yields the protein CASSLGVARTGNEQFF. This chain joins TRBV5-4 and TRBJ2-1; 7 nucleotides agree with TRBD1. There are 16 residues in the CDR3. Per the germline V gene, CDR1 is SGHNT and CDR2 is YYREEE (reference sequence). V lost 0 bases to trimming and J lost 6 bases; unmatched junction nucleotides: 9.

The chain is built from TRBV15 and TRBJ1-1, with a tentative D call TRBD1 (5 bases). V was shortened by 0 bases and J by 11 bases, with 13 bases between the two germline ends. This CDR3 has 13 residues. Germline V lookup: CDR1 LNHNV, CDR2 YYDKDF (reference sequence). The CDR3 nucleotides are TGTGCCACCAGCAGAGATAAGGGGAATCAGGCTTTCTTT. Amino acid sequence: CATSRDKGNQAFF. The complete variable domain, with remaining parts taken from reference TRBV15 and TRBJ1-1, reads DAMVIQNPRYQVTQFGKPVTLSCSQTLNHNVMYWYQQKSSQAPKLLFHYYDKDFNNEADTPDNFQSRRPNTSFCFLDIRSPGLGDTAMYLCATSRDKGNQAFFGQGTRLTVV.

The chain couples TRBV4-2 to TRBJ1-5, with D uncertain. Trimming left V 0 bases short and J 9 bases short, with 12 bases between. Germline lookup yields CDR1 LGHNA and CDR2 YNFKEQ. The length of the CDR3 is 14 residues. DNA for the CDR3: TGTGCCAGCAGCCAAGATCTCCTGGAGGGGCCCCAGCATTTT. This translates into CASSQDLLEGPQHF.

The CDR3 here is CAWSSTAEAFF. The CDR3 DNA reads TGTGCCTGGAGTTCAACGGCTGAAGCTTTCTTT. The chain is built from TRBV30 and TRBJ1-1; D ambiguous. The germline CDR1 and CDR2 sequences are GTSNPN and SVGIG (reference sequence). This CDR3 has 11 amino acids. Trimming pared 2 bases from V and 6 bases from J, leaving 7 bases between.

The chain has TRBV5-4 and TRBJ2-2, with 7 bases that match TRBD1. V lost 5 bases, J lost 5 bases, and 9 bases stayed unmatched. Germline assignment: CDR1 SGHNT and CDR2 YYREEE (reference sequence). This CDR3 is 15 amino acids long. The CDR3 is CASRTGQARTGELFF. The CDR3 DNA reads TGTGCCAGCAGGACCGGACAGGCAAGGACCGGGGAGCTGTTTTTT.

The chain joins TRBV7-9 to TRBJ2-1; 8 bases align to TRBD2. Losses at the gene ends were 2 bases for V and 7 bases for J; bases not matched to a gene: 10. This CDR3 is 16 amino acids long. CDR1 and CDR2 (germline): SEHNR, FQNEAQ (reference sequence). As DNA, the CDR3 is TGTGCCAGCAGCTTACGGGACGCCCGGGGGGGGAATGAGCAGTTCTTC. Its protein product is CASSLRDARGGNEQFF. The full variable domain, completed using reference TRBV7-9 and TRBJ2-1, is DTGVSQNPRHKITKRGQNVTFRCDPISEHNRLYWYRQTLGQGPEFLTYFQNEAQLEKSRLLSDRFSAERPKGSFSTLEIQRTEQGDSAMYLCASSLRDARGGNEQFFGPGTRLTVL.

This clone was picked up one time. CDR3 sequence reads: CASSRTDRVNTEAFF. The CDR3 coding sequence is TGTGCCAGCTCACGAACGGACAGGGTGAACACTGAAGCTTTCTTT. The chain links TRBV18 to TRBJ1-1; 8 nucleotides match TRBD1. Per germline, CDR1 KGHSH and CDR2 LQKENI. This CDR3 spans 15 amino acids. With 4 bases clipped from V and 0 bases from J, the junction kept 4 bases outside the gene matches.

This clone has just one count. The genes are TRBV7-9 and TRBJ2-7; D possibly corresponds to TRBD2 (6 bases). Germline V lookup: CDR1 SEHNR, CDR2 FQNEAQ (reference sequence). The CDR3 sequence is 15 residues long. Trimming left V 2 bases short and J 2 bases short, with 13 bases between. The CDR3 region is CASSLQAGGAYEQYF. The CDR3 bases are TGTGCCAGCAGCTTACAGGCTGGAGGGGCCTACGAGCAGTACTTC.

The chain recombines TRBV19 with TRBJ2-3, with a weak D call TRBD2 (5 bases). CDR1 and CDR2 from the germline V gene are LNHDA and SQIVND (reference sequence). CDR3 size: 14 residues. V was trimmed by 9 bases and J by 1 base, leaving 14 bases between them. The CDR3 DNA sequence: TGTGCCAGCGCGGCGGGCAGCGGCACAGATACGCAGTATTTT. Translation gives CASAAGSGTDTQYF.

The chain couples TRBV7-6 to TRBJ2-1; 10 bases line up with TRBD2. Trimming took 5 bases from V and 7 from J; bases not matched to a gene: 17. The CDR3 sequence is 18 residues long. Germline V gene data show CDR1 as SGHVS and CDR2 as FNYEAQ. CDR3 coding DNA: TGTGCCAGCAGCCCCTCCGGGAGCGGGGGGGTATCAGGGAATGAGCAGTTCTTC. Its translation is CASSPSGSGGVSGNEQFF.